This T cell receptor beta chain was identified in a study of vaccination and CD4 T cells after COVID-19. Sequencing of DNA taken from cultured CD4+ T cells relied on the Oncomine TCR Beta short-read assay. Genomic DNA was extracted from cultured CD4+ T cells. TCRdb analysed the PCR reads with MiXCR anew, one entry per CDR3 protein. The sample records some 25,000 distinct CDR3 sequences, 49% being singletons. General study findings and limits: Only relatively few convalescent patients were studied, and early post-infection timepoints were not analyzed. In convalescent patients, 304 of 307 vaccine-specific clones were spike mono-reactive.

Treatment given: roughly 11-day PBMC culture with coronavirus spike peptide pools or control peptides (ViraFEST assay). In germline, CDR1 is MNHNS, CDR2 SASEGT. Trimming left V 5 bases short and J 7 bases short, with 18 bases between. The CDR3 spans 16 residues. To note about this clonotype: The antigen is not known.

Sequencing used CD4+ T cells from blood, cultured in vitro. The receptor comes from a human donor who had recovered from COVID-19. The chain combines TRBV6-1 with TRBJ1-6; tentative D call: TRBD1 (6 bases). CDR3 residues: CASSPLSHRVNSPLHF. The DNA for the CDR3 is TGTGCCAGCAGTCCCCTCAGCCACAGGGTGAATTCACCCCTCCACTTT.